This TCR beta chain was identified in a study of blood T cell repertoires in COVID-19. CDR1 and CDR2 from the germline V gene are MNHEY and SVGAGI. The V gene end was trimmed by 2 bases and the J gene end by 8 bases; junction bases not matched to a gene: 8. The CDR3 is 15 amino acids. Sequenced by immunoSEQ multiplex PCR; TCRdb stores in-frame clones only, minus some. The table lists just over 250,000 clones, approximately 89% of them singletons. This clonotype originated in a woman aged 70-85 years with COVID-19, enrolled during active disease. The sequencing sample was made of peripheral blood. The chain recombines TRBV6-5 with TRBJ1-2; the match to TRBD1 covers 10 bases. The CDR3 spells CASSYAGTGARGYTF. The CDR3 DNA reads as TGTGCCAGCAGTTACGCGGGGACAGGGGCACGAGGCTACACCTTC.